The clone carrying this T cell receptor beta chain was seen a handful of times. The authors' processing: By means of reference gene primer amplification, nucleated cell counts were estimated. Data came from immunoSEQ multiplex PCR; TCRdb stores just in-frame clones and leaves some out. Clonal size and the V and J genes are those of that table, whereas D and trimming came from the DNA. The sample carries under 150,000 clones, around 83% recorded once. CDR1 is LGHDT and CDR2 is YNNKEL in the germline V gene (reference sequence). V was clipped by 8 bases and J by 7 bases, with 17 bases between them. The CDR3 sequence is 14 residues long. Followed over time, Seattle patients had been enrolled while infection was active. This record belongs to a study of blood T cell repertoires in COVID-19. About the study: From the United States, Italy and Spain came samples of acute and convalescent COVID-19. From T cells, B-cell-depleted T cells, or PBMCs came the material, which was cDNA or gDNA.

The source is a woman in her sixties or seventies with COVID-19, enrolled during active disease. Sequencing input: peripheral blood. V and J are TRBV3-1 (or the pseudogene TRBV3-2) and TRBJ2-2; tentatively, D is TRBD2 (5 bases). CDR3 protein: CASSRGLAHGELFF. In DNA form, the CDR3 reads TGTGCCAGCTCCCGTGGTCTAGCCCACGGGGAGCTGTTTTTT.